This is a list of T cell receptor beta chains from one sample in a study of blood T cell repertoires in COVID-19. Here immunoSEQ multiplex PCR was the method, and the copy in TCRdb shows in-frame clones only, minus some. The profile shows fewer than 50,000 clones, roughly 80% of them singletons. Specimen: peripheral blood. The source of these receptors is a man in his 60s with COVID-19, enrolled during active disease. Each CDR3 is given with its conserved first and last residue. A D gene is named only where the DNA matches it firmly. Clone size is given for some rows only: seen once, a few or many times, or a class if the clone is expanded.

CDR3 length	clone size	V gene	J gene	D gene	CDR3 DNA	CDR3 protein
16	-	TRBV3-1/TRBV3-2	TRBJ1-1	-	TGTGCCAGCAGCCAAGTAGTTCTATCCATGAACACTGAAGCTTTCTTT	CASSQVVLSMNTEAFF
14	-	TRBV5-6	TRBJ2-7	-	TGTGCCAGCAGCTTGATTACAAATCCCTACGAGCAGTACTTC	CASSLITNPYEQYF
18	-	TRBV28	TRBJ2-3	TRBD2	TGTGCCAGCAGTTCCCCTGCCGGGACTAGCGGGAGCACAGATACGCAGTATTTT	CASSSPAGTSGSTDTQYF
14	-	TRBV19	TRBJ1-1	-	TGTGCCAGTATGGGGGGGATAGTAGAAACTGAAGCTTTCTTT	CASMGGIVETEAFF
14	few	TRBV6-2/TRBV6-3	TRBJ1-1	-	TGTGCCAGCAGCAATTCTTTACAGGGTCCTCTGGCTTTCTTT	CASSNSLQGPLAFF
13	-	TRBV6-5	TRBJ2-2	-	TGTGCCAGCACCCTCAGGGGAACCGGGGAGCTGTTTTTT	CASTLRGTGELFF
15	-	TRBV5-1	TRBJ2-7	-	TGCGCCAGCAGTTTCGGGACTTCGCCCTCCTACGAGCAGTACTTC	CASSFGTSPSYEQYF
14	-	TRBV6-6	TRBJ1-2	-	TGTGCCAGCAGTTCTTGGGCGGGCACCTATGGCTACACCTTC	CASSSWAGTYGYTF
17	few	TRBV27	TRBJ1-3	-	TGTGCCAGCAGTTTATCGGAGGACAGAGTATCTGGAAACACCATATATTTT	CASSLSEDRVSGNTIYF
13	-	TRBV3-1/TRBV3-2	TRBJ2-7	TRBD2	TGTGCCAGCAGCCAGGGCGGGGGCTACGAGCAGTACTTC	CASSQGGGYEQYF
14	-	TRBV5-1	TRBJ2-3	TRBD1	TGCGCCAGCAGGGAACAGGGGGCGCGGGATACGCAGTATTTT	CASREQGARDTQYF
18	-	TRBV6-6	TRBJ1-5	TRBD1	TGTGCCAGCAGTCCCCGCGCCGGGACAGGGATCGGGAGTCAGCCCCAGCATTTT	CASSPRAGTGIGSQPQHF
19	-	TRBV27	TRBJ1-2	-	TGTGCCAGCAGTTTTGTCTCAGTAGGACAGAGCTCGTATAACTATGGCTACACCTTC	CASSFVSVGQSSYNYGYTF
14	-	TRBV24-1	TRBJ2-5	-	TGTGCCACCAGTGATGCGGGACCGGGAGAGACCCAGTACTTC	CATSDAGPGETQYF
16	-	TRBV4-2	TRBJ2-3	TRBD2	TGTGCCAGCAGCCAAGATTTTTTCGCGGGAGTAGATACGCAGTATTTT	CASSQDFFAGVDTQYF
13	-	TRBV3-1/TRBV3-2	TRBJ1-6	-	TGTGCCAGCAGCCCCCGGGGGGATTCACCCCTCCACTTT	CASSPRGDSPLHF
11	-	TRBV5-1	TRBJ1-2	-	TGCGCCAGCAGCGGGGGCAGAGGCTACACCTTC	CASSGGRGYTF
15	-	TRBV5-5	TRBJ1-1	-	TGTGCCAGCAGCTTGGGTCGACAGGTGAGCACTGAAGCTTTCTTT	CASSLGRQVSTEAFF
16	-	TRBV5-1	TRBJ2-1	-	TGCGCCAGCAGCTTGGCCGGAGGGGGCTACATGAATGAGCAGTTCTTC	CASSLAGGGYMNEQFF
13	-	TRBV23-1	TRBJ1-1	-	TGCGCCAGCAGCCAGCGGGACCCCCGAGAAGCTTTCTTT	CASSQRDPREAFF
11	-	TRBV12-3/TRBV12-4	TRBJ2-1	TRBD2	TGTGCCAGCAGCCTAGCGGGACCGCAGTTCTTC	CASSLAGPQFF
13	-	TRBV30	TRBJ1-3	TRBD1	TGTGCCTTAGAGACAGGGGCGGGAAACACCATATATTTT	CALETGAGNTIYF
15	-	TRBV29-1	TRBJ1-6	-	TGCAGCGTTTCGGTCGGAGGACAGCCCAATTCACCCCTCCACTTT	CSVSVGGQPNSPLHF
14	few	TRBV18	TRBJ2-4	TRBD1	TGTGCCAGCTCACCGGACAGGGACCAAAACATTCAGTACTTC	CASSPDRDQNIQYF
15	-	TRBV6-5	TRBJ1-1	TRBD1	TGTGCCAGCAGTTATAGGGACAGGGGACCTTGGGAAGCTTTCTTT	CASSYRDRGPWEAFF
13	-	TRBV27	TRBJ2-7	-	TGTGCCAGCAGTTTGGAGGGTACCAACGAGCAGTACTTC	CASSLEGTNEQYF
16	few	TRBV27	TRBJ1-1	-	TGTGCCAGCAGTTTAACTTCAGGGGCCCAGAACACTGAAGCTTTCTTT	CASSLTSGAQNTEAFF
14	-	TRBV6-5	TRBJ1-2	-	TGTGCCAGCTTGTTGGACAGATCTAACTATGGCTACACCTTC	CASLLDRSNYGYTF
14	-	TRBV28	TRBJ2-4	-	TGTGCCAGCAGTTTATCAGGGGGGCTCAACATTCAGTACTTC	CASSLSGGLNIQYF
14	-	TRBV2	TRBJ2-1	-	TGTGCCAGCAGGGGGAGTACGGGTTCGGATGAGCAGTTCTTC	CASRGSTGSDEQFF
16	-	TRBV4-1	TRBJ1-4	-	TGCGCCAGCAGCCAAGATACGGGCAGGGTAAATGAAAAACTGTTTTTT	CASSQDTGRVNEKLFF
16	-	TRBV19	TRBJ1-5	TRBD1	TGTGCCAGTAGTATAGGAGGGGGCGCGGGAAGTCAGCCCCAGCATTTT	CASSIGGGAGSQPQHF
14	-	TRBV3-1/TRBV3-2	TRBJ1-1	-	TGTGCCAGCAGCCCACAGTCCCAAAACACTGAAGCTTTCTTT	CASSPQSQNTEAFF